The subject of this entry is one T cell receptor (beta chain). This specimen comes from a study of blood T cell repertoires in COVID-19. In the study overall: Sites across the United States, Italy and Spain contributed samples from acute and convalescent COVID-19. PBMCs, B-cell-depleted T cells, or T cells were the source of the cDNA or gDNA that made up the material.

Original data processing: Reference gene primer amplification gave estimated nucleated cell counts. Method: immunoSEQ multiplex PCR; TCRdb's copy keeps in-frame clones and lacks some. For V, J and clone size, that table is used; D and trimming come from the DNA. The sample yields some 97,000 clones, 80% to 95% seen once. The germline CDR1 and CDR2 sequences are MGHRA and YSYEKL. Trimming took 5 bases from V and 5 from J; bases not matched to a gene: 2. The CDR3 extends over 12 amino acids. The TCR sequence derives from a man between 65 and 85 years old with acute or convalescent COVID-19. The chain uses TRBV4-1 and TRBJ1-1; 7 bases are shared with TRBD1. What was sequenced was peripheral blood. The CDR3 sequence is CASSRGQTEAFF. CDR3 sequence (DNA): TGCGCCAGCAGCAGGGGACAGACTGAAGCTTTCTTT.